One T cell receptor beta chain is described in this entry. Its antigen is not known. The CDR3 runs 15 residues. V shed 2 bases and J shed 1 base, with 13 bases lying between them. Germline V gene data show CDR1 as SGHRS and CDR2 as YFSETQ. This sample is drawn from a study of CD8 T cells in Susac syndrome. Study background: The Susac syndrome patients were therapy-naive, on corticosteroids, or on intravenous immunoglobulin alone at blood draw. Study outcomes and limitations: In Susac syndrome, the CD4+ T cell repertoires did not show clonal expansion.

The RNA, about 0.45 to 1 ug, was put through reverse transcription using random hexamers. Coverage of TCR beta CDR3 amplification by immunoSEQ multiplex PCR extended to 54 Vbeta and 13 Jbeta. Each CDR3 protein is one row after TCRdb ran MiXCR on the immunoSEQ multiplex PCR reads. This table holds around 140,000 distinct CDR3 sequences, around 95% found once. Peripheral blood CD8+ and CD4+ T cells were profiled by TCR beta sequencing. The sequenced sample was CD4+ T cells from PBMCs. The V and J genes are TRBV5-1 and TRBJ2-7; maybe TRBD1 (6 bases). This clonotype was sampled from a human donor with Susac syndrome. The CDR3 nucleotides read TGCGCCAGCAGCTTCGATCAGGGACAATCCTACGAGCAGTACTTC. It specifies CASSFDQGQSYEQYF.